This T cell receptor beta chain emerged from a study of cytomegalovirus exposure and HLA in healthy donors. Note on this clone: Antigen unknown.

Whole-study results and caveats: No immune exposure information besides CMV serostatus was available.

The primer mix had 60 Vbeta and 13 Jbeta primers. Measured with immunoSEQ multiplex PCR; TCRdb has only the in-frame clones, and not every one. The sample has roughly 150,000 clones; 75% to 80% are singletons. Germline loops: CDR1 LNHDA, CDR2 SQIVND (reference sequence). Deletions cut 3 bases from V and 10 bases from J, with 16 bases between. The CDR3 extends over 14 amino acids. The chain employs TRBV19 and TRBJ1-5; D might be TRBD1 (5 bases). The sequenced material came from PBMCs. The clonotype was recovered from a male donor in good health and CMV-seronegative. CDR3 sequence reads: CASSIGGEYGPQHF. The CDR3 DNA sequence: TGTGCCAGTAGTATTGGAGGGGAGTATGGTCCCCAGCATTTT.